The present TCR beta chain was sequenced within a study of PD-L1 blockade in urothelial cancer. Study-wide background: Patients, treated from 2014 onward, received atezolizumab 1,200 mg intravenously every 3 weeks. The number of prior chemotherapy regimens per patient was 0 to 3. Analyses used blood from 3 weeks (second dose) and 6 weeks after treatment start.

This clone appeared a single time. Antigen unknown. General observations from the study: In blood sampled pretreatment, TCR clonality below the median predicted better survival.

The CDR3 consists of 15 residues. CDR1 is LGHNA and CDR2 is YSLEER in the germline V gene. Trimming removed 0 bases from V and 2 bases from J, with 8 bases in between. The assay was immunoSEQ multiplex PCR, and TCRdb's table has in-frame clones only and misses some. The table includes about 82,000 clones, roughly 82% detected once. The clonotype originates from a man in his sixties or seventies with urothelial cancer. The chain has TRBV4-3 and TRBJ2-1; D not resolved. Sequenced material: PBMCs, taken around atezolizumab (anti-PD-L1) treatment. CDR3 nucleotide sequence: TGCGCCAGCAGCCAAGAGGCCTTGGCCTACAATGAGCAGTTCTTC. As protein: CASSQEALAYNEQFF.